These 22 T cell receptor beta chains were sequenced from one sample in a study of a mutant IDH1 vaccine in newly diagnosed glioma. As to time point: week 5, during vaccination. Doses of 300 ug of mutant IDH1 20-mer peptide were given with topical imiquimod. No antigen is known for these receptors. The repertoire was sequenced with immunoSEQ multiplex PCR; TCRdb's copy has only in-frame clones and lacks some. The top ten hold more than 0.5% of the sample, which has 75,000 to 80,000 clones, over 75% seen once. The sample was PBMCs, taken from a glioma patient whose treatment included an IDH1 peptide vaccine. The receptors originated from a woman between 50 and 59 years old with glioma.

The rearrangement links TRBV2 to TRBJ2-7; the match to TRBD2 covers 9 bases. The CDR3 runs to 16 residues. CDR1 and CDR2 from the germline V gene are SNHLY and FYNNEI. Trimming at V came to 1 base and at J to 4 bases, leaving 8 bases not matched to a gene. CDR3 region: CASSEGLWTSAYEQYF. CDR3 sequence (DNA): TGTGCCAGCAGTGAAGGTCTGTGGACTAGCGCTTACGAGCAGTACTTC.

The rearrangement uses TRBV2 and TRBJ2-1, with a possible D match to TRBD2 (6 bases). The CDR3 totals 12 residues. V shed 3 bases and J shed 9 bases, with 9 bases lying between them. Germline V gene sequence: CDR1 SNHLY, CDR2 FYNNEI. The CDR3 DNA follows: TGTGCCAGCAGTGATGTGGGGGGTGAGCAGTTCTTC. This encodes CASSDVGGEQFF.

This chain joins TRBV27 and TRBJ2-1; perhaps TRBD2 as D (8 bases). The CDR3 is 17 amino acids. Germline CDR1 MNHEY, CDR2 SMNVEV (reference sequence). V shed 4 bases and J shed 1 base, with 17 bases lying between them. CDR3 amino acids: CASSSPGGGTSYNEQFF. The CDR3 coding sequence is TGTGCCAGCAGTTCGCCGGGAGGGGGCACTTCCTACAATGAGCAGTTCTTC.

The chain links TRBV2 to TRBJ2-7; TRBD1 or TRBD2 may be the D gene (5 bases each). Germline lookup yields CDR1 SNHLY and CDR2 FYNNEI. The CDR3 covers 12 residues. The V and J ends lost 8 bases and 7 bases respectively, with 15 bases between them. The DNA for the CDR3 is TGTGCCAGCCCCAGAGGGTCAGGGGAGCAGTACTTC. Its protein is CASPRGSGEQYF.

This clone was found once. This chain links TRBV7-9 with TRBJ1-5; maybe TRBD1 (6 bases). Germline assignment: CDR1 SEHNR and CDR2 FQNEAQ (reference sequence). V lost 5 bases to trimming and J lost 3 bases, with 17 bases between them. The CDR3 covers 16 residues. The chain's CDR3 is CASSPSGRGDNQPQHF. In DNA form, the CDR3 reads TGTGCCAGCAGCCCCTCTGGTAGGGGGGACAATCAGCCCCAGCATTTT.

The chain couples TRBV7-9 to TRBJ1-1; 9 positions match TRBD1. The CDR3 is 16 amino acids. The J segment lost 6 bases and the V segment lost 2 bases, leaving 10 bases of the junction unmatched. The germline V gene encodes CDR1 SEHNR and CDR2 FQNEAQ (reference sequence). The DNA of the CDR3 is TGTGCCAGCAGCTTATATATAACAGGGGGCGCCTCTGAAGCTTTCTTT. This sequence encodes CASSLYITGGASEAFF.

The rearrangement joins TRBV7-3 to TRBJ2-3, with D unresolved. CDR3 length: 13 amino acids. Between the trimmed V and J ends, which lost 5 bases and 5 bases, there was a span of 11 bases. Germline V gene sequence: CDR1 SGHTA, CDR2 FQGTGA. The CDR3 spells CASSGLVGDTQYF. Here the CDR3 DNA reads TGTGCCAGCAGCGGCCTAGTTGGAGATACGCAGTATTTT.

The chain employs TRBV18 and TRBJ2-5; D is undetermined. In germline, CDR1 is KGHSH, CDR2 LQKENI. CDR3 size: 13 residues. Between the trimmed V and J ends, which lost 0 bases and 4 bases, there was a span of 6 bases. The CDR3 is CASSPPVGETQYF. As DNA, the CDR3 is TGTGCCAGCTCACCACCGGTGGGAGAGACCCAGTACTTC.

The CDR3: CAISALDLNTEAFF. CDR3 nucleotides: TGTGCCATCAGTGCTCTGGATTTGAACACTGAAGCTTTCTTT. The chain is built from TRBV10-3 and TRBJ1-1; D gene ambiguous. CDR3 length equals 14 residues. Per the germline V gene, CDR1 is ENHRY and CDR2 is SYGVKD. The V end was cut by 4 bases, the J end by 0 bases, with 9 bases between.

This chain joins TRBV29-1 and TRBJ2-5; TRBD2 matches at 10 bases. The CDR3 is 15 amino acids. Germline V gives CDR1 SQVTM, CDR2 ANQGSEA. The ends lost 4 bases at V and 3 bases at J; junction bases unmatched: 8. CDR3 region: CSVAHGTSVEETQYF. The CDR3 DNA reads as TGCAGCGTTGCCCACGGGACTAGCGTAGAAGAGACCCAGTACTTC.

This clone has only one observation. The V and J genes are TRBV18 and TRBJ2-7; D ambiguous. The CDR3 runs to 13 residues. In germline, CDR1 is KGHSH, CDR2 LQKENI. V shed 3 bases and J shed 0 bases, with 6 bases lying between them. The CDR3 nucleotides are TGTGCCAGCTCACCGAAAAGCTCCTACGAGCAGTACTTC. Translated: CASSPKSSYEQYF.

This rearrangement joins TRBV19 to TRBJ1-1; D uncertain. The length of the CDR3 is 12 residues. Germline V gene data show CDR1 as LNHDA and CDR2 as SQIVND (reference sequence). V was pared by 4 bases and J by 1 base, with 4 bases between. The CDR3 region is CASSTGNTEAFF. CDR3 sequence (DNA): TGTGCCAGTAGTACTGGGAACACTGAAGCTTTCTTT. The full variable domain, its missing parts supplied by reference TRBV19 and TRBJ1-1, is DGGITQSPKYLFRKEGQNVTLSCEQNLNHDAMYWYRQDPGQGLRLIYYSQIVNDFQKGDIAEGYSVSREKKESFPLTVTSAQKNPTAFYLCASSTGNTEAFFGQGTRLTVV.

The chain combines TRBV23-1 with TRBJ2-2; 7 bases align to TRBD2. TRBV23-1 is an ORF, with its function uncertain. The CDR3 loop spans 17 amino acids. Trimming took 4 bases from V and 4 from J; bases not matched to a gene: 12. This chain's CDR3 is CASSPWEGRVCTGELFF. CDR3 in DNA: TGCGCCAGCAGTCCTTGGGAGGGGCGGGTCTGCACCGGGGAGCTGTTTTTT.

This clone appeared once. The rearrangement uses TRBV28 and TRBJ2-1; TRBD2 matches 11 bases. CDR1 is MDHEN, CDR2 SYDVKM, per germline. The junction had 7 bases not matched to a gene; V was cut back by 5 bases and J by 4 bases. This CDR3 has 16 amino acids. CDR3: CASSTPASGGYNEQFF. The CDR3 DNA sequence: TGTGCCAGCAGTACCCCGGCTAGCGGGGGGTACAATGAGCAGTTCTTC.

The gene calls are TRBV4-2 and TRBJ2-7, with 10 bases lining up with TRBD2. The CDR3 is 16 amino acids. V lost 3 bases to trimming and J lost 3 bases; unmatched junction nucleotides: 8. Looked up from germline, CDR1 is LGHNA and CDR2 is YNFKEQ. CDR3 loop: CASSQARGTSVYEQYF. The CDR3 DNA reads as TGTGCCAGCAGCCAGGCCCGCGGGACTAGCGTCTACGAGCAGTACTTC.

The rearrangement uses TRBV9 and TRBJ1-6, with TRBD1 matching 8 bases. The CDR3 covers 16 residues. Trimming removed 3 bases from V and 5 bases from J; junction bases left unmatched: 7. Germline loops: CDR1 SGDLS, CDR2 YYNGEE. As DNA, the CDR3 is TGTGCCAGCAGCGACGCCCCGGGACAGGATAATTCACCCCTCCACTTT. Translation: CASSDAPGQDNSPLHF.

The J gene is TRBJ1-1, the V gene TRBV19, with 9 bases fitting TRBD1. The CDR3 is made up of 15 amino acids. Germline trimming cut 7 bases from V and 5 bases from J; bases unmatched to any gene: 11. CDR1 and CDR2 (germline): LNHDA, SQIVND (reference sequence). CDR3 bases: TGTGCCAGTACCCGGACAGGGGAGAGGAGAACTGAAGCTTTCTTT. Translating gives CASTRTGERRTEAFF.

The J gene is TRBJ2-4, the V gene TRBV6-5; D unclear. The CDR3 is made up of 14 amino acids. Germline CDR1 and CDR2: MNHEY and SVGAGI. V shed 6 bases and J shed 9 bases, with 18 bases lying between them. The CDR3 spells CASRPRAGPGIQYF. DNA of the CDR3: TGTGCCAGCAGGCCTCGAGCCGGGCCGGGCATTCAGTACTTC.

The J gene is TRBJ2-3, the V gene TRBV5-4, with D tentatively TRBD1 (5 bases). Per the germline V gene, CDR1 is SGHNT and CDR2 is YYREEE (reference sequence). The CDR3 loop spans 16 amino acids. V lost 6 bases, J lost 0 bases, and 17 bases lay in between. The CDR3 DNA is TGTGCCAGCACCACGTCCAGGGCCCGGAGCACAGATACGCAGTATTTT. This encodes CASTTSRARSTDTQYF.

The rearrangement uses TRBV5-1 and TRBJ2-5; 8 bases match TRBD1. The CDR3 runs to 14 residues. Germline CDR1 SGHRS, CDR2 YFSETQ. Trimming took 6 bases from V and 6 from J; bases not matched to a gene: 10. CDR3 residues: CASMVGDRTKTQYF. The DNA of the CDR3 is TGCGCCAGCATGGTGGGGGACAGGACGAAGACCCAGTACTTC.

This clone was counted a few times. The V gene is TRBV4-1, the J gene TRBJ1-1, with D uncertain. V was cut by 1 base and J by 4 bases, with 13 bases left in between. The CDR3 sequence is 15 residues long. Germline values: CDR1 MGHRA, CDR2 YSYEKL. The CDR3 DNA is TGCGCCAGCAGCCAAGCCGAGCTCGGTGGCACTGAAGCTTTCTTT. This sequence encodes CASSQAELGGTEAFF.

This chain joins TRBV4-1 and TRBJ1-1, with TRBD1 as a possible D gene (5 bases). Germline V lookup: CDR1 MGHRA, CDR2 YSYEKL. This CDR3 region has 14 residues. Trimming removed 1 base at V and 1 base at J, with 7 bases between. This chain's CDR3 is CASSQGQSNTEAFF. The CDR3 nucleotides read TGCGCCAGCAGCCAAGGACAGTCGAACACTGAAGCTTTCTTT.